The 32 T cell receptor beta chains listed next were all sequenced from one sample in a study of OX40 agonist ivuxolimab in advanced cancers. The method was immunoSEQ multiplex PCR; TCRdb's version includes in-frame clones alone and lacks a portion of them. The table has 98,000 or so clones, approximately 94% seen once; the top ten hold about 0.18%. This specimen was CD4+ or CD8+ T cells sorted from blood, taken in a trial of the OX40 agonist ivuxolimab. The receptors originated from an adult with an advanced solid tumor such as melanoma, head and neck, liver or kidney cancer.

This CDR3 is CASSVRRDREYAGANVLTF. DNA of the CDR3: TGTGCCAGCAGCGTACGACGGGACAGGGAATACGCTGGGGCCAACGTCCTGACTTTC. The V call is TRBV9, the J call TRBJ2-6, with TRBD1 matching 9 bases. In germline, CDR1 is SGDLS, CDR2 YYNGEE. This CDR3 is built from 19 residues. J lost 2 bases, V lost 1 base, and 10 bases had no gene match. Using reference TRBV9 and TRBJ2-6 for the parts outside the CDR3, the full variable domain is DSGVTQTPKHLITATGQRVTLRCSPRSGDLSVYWYQQSLDQGLQFLIQYYNGEERAKGNILERFSAQQFPDLHSELNLSSLELGDSALYFCASSVRRDREYAGANVLTFGAGSRLTVL.

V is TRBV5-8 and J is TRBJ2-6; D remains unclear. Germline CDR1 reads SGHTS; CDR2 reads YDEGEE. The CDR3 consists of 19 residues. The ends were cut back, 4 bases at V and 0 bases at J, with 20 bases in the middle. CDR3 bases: TGTGCCAGCAGCCCGAACGGATGGGAACTGGGCTCTGGGGCCAACGTCCTGACTTTC. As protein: CASSPNGWELGSGANVLTF.

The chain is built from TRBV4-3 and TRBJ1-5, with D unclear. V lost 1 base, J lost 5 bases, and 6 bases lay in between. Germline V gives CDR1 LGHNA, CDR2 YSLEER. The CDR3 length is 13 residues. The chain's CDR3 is CASSQVRDQPQHF. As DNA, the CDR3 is TGCGCCAGCAGCCAAGTGAGAGATCAGCCCCAGCATTTT.

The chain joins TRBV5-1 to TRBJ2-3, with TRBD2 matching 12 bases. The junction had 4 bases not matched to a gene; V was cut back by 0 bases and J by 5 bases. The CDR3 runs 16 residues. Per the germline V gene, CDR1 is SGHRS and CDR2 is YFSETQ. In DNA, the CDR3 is TGCGCCAGCAGCTTGGCCGTACTAGCGGGGGGAGATACGCAGTATTTT. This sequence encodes CASSLAVLAGGDTQYF.

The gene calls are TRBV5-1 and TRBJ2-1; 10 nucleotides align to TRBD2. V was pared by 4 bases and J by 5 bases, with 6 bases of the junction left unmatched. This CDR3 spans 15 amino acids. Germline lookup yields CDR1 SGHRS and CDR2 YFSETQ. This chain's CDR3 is CASSLLAGANNEQFF. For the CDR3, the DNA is TGCGCCAGCAGCCTCCTAGCGGGGGCCAACAATGAGCAGTTCTTC.

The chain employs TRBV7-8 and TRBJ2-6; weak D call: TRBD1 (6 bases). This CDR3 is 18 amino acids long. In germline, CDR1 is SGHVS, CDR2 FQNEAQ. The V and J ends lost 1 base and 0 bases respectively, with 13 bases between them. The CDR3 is CASSLVRTEHSGANVLTF. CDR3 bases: TGTGCCAGCAGCTTAGTCCGGACAGAACACTCTGGGGCCAACGTCCTGACTTTC.

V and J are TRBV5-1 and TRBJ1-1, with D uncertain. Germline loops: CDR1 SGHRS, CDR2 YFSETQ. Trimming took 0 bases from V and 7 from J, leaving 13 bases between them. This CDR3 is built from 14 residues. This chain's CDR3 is CASSLGSGSGEAFF. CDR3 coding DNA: TGCGCCAGCAGCTTGGGTTCTGGGTCCGGTGAAGCTTTCTTT.

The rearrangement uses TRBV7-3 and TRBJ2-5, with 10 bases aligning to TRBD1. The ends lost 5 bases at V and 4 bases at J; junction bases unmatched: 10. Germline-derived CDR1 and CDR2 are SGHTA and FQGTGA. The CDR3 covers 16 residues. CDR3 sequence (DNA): TGTGCCAGCAGCCCGTCCGGGACAGGGGTCACAGAGACCCAGTACTTC. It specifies CASSPSGTGVTETQYF. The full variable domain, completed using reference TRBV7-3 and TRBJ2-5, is GAGVSQTPSNKVTEKGKYVELRCDPISGHTALYWYRQSLGQGPEFLIYFQGTGAADDSGLPNDRFFAVRPEGSVSTLKIQRTERGDSAVYLCASSPSGTGVTETQYFGPGTRLLVL.

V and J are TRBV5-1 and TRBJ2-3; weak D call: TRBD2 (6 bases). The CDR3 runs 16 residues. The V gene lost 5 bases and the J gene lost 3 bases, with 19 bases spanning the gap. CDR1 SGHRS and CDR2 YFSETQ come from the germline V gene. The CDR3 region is CASRDGLSAKTDTQYF. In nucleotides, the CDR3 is TGCGCCAGCAGGGACGGACTATCCGCTAAGACAGATACGCAGTATTTT.

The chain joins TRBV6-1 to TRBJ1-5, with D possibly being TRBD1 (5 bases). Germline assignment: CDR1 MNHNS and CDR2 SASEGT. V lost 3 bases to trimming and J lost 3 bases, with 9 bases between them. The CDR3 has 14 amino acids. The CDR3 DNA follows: TGTGCCAGCAGTGACCGGGGCTTCAATCAGCCCCAGCATTTT. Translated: CASSDRGFNQPQHF.

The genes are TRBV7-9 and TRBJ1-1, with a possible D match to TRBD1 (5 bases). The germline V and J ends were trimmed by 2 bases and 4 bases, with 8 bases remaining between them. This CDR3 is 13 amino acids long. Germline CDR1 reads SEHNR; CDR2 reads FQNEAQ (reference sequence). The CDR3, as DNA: TGTGCCAGCAGCTTACAGGGTATCACTGAAGCTTTCTTT. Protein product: CASSLQGITEAFF.

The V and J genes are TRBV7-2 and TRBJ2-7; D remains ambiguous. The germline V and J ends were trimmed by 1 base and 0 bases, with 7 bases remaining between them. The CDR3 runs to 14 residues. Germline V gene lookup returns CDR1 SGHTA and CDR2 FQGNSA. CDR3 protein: CASSLGVPSYEQYF. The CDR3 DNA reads TGTGCCAGCAGCTTAGGGGTTCCCTCCTACGAGCAGTACTTC.

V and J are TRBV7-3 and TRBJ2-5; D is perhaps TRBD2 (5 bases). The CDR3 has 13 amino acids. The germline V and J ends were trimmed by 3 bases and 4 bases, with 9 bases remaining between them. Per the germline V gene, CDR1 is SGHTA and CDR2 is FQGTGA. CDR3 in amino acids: CASSLRASETQYF. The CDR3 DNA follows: TGTGCCAGCAGCTTGAGGGCGTCAGAGACCCAGTACTTC.

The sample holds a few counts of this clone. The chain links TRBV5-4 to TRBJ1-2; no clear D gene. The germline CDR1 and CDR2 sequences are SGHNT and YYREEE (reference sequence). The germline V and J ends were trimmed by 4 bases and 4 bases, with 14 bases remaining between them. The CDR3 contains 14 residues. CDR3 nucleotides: TGTGCCAGCAGCCGGTGGGGTGAGGGCTATGGCTACACCTTC. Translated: CASSRWGEGYGYTF. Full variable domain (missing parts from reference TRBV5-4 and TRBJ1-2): ETGVTQSPTHLIKTRGQQVTLRCSSQSGHNTVSWYQQALGQGPQFIFQYYREEENGRGNFPPRFSGLQFPNYSSELNVNALELDDSALYLCASSRWGEGYGYTFGSGTRLTVV.

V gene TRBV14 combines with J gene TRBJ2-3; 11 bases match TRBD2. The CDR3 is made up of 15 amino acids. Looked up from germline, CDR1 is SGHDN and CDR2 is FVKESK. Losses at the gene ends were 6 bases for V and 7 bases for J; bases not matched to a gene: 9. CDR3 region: CASRNSGGAGNTQYF. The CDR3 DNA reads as TGTGCCAGCAGAAATAGCGGGGGGGCCGGGAATACGCAGTATTTT.

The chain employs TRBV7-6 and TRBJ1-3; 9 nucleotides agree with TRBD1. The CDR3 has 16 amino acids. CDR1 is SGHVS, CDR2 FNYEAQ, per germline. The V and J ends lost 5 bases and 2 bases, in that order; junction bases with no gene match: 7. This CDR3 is CASSPGTGRTGNTIYF. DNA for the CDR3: TGTGCCAGCAGCCCAGGGACAGGGAGAACTGGAAACACCATATATTTT.

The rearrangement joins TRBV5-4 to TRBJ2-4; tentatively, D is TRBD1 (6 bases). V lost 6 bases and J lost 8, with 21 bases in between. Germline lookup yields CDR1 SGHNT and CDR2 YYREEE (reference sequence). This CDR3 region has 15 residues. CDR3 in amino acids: CASTPGTAAGDIQYF. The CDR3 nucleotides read TGTGCCAGCACCCCCGGGACCGCAGCAGGGGACATTCAGTACTTC.

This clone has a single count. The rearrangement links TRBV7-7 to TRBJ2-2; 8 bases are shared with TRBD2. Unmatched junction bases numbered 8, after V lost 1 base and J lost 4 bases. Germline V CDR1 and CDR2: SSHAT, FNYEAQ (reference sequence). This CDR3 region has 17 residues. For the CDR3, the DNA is TGTGCCAGCAGCTTAGGGTCCGGGACTAGAGGCACCGGGGAGCTGTTTTTT. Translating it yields CASSLGSGTRGTGELFF.

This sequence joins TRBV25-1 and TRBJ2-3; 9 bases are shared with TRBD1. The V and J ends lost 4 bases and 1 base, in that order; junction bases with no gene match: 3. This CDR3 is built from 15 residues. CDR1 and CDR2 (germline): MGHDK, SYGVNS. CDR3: CASSARTGGTDTQYF. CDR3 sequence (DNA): TGTGCCAGCAGTGCCAGGACAGGGGGCACAGATACGCAGTATTTT.

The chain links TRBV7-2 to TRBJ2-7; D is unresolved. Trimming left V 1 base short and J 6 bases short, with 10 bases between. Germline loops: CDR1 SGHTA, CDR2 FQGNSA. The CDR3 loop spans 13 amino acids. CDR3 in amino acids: CASSLVFPSEQYF. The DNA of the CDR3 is TGTGCCAGCAGCTTAGTTTTCCCCTCCGAGCAGTACTTC. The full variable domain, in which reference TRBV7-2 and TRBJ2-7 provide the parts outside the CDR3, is GAGVSQSPSNKVTEKGKDVELRCDPISGHTALYWYRQSLGQGLEFLIYFQGNSAPDKSGLPSDRFSAERTGGSVSTLTIQRTQQEDSAVYLCASSLVFPSEQYFGPGTRLTVT.

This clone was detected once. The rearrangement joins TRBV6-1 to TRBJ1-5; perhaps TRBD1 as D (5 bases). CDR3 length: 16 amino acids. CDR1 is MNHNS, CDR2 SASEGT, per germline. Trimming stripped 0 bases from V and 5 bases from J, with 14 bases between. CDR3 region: CASSEAVSRDHQPQHF. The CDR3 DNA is TGTGCCAGCAGTGAAGCGGTTTCGCGGGACCATCAGCCCCAGCATTTT.

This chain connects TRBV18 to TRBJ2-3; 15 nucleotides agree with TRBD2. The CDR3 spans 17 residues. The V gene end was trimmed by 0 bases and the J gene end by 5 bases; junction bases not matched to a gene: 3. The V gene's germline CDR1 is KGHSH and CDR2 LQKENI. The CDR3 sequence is CASSPPGLAGGGDTQYF. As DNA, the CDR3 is TGTGCCAGCTCACCACCGGGACTAGCGGGAGGCGGAGATACGCAGTATTTT.

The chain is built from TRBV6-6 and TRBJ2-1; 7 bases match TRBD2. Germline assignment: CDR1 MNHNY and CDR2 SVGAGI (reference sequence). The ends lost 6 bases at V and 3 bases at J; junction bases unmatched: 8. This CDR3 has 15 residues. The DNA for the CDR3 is TGTGCCAGCAGCCGCCCGGCTAGCGGCTACAATGAGCAGTTCTTC. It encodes CASSRPASGYNEQFF.

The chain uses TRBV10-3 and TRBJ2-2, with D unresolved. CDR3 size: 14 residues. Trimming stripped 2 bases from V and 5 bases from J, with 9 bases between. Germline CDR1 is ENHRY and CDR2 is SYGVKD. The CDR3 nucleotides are TGTGCCATCAGTGAGCAGGAGTATACCGGGGAGCTGTTTTTT. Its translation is CAISEQEYTGELFF.

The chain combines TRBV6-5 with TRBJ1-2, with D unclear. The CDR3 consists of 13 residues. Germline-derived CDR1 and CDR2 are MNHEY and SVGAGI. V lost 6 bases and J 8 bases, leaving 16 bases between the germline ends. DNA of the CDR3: TGTGCCAGCAGCCAGAACATGGCTGGGGGCTACACCTTC. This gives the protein CASSQNMAGGYTF.

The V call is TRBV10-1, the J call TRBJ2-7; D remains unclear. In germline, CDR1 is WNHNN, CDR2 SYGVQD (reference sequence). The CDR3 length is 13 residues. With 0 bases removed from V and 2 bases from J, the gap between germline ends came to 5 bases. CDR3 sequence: CASSESGTYEQYF. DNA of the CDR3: TGCGCCAGCAGTGAGTCGGGCACCTACGAGCAGTACTTC.

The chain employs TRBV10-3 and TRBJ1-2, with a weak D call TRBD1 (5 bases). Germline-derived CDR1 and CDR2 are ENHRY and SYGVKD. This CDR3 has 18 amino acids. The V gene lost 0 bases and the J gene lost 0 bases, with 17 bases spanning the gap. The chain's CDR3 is CAISESRKGLKTNYGYTF. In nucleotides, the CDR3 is TGTGCCATCAGTGAGTCACGGAAGGGGCTCAAAACTAACTATGGCTACACCTTC.

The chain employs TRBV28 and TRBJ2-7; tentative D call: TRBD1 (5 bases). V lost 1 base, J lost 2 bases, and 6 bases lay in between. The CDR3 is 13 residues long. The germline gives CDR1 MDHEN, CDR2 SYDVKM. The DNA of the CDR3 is TGTGCCAGCAGTTTATCAGGGCCCTACGAGCAGTACTTC. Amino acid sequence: CASSLSGPYEQYF.

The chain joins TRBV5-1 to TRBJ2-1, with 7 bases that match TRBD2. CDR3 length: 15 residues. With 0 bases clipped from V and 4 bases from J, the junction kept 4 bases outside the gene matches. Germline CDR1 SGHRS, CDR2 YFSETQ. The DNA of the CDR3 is TGCGCCAGCAGCTTGGGTTCTAGCGGATACAATGAGCAGTTCTTC. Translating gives CASSLGSSGYNEQFF.

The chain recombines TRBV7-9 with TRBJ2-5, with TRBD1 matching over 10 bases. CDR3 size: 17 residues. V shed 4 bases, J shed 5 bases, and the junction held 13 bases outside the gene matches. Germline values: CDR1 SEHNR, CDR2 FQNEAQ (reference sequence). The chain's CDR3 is CASSSGQGNLAQETQYF. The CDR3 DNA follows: TGTGCCAGCAGCTCGGGACAGGGGAATTTGGCACAGGAGACCCAGTACTTC.

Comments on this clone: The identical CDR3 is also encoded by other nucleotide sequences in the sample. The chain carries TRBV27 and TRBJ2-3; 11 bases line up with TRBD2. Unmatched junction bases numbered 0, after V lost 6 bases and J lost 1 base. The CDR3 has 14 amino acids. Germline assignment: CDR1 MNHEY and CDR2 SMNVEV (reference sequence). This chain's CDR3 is CASRLAGGTDTQYF. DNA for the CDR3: TGTGCCAGCAGACTAGCGGGAGGCACAGATACGCAGTATTTT.

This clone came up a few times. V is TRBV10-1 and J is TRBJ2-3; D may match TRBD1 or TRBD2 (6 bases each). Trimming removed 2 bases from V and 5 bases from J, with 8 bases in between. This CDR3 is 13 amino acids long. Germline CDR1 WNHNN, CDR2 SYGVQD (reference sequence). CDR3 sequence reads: CASSERGLDTQYF. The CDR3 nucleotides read TGCGCCAGCAGTGAGCGGGGGCTAGATACGCAGTATTTT.